This TCR beta chain was sequenced during a study of T-cell memory formation after mild COVID-19 (dated by TCRdb to about 2021). At the level of the whole study: TCR sequence clusters from the two donors were found to be largely donor specific. The cohort was made up of two young adult volunteers, one female and one male, who were previously healthy. Longitudinal TCRalpha and TCRbeta repertoire sequencing tracked T-cell clones expanding and contracting after mild COVID-19 in two donors. Results the study describes overall, beyond this receptor: The detection of some responding clones in pre-infection memory suggests that pre-existing cross-reactive memory T cells joined the SARS-CoV-2 response. The second-wave clones that peaked on day 37 were not confirmed to be SARS-CoV-2 specific. Contracting CD4+ clones were located mainly in the CM and EM memory subsets, whereas CD8+ clones were found to be enriched in EMRA. Only a couple of mild cases were covered in the study, and larger cohorts including severe cases with pre-infection samples were considered necessary. Clones contracting from day 15 to 85 had balanced CD4/CD8 phenotypes, while a second wave expanding from day 15 to 37 was biased towards CD4+.

V loses 1 base of germline sequence and J loses 5 bases, and the interval between the two ends is 13 bases. From its cysteine to its phenylalanine, the CDR3 spans 15 amino acids. CDR3 DNA only is kept here, 45 bases in frame from base 1. The germline V gene supplies CDR1 SGHRS and CDR2 YFSETQ. The instrument given in TCRdb is Illumina NovaSeq 6000. cDNA libraries for TCRalpha and TCRbeta were prepared by 5'RACE using constant-segment primers, with sample barcodes and unique molecular identifiers added. Trizol reagent was used to extract RNA from every sample. Library amplification was performed in two PCR steps, and a second sample barcode and Illumina TruSeq adapters were introduced in the second step. The libraries were sequenced on an Illumina NovaSeq using 2 x 150 bp paired-end reads. Under the source paper's analysis protocol: Demultiplexing of reads and collapsing into UMI-guided consensus sequences were performed with migec v1.2.7. Using mixcr v2.1.11, UMI consensuses were aligned to TRA and TRB V and J templates and then assembled into clonotypes. Clonotypes were classified as expanded or contracted when called significant by both edgeR and NoisET, with noise models trained on biological replicates. For edgeR calls, a false discovery rate-adjusted p below 0.01 and a log2 fold-change threshold of 1 were applied. PCA with hierarchical clustering of max-normalized trajectories of the 1000 most abundant clonotypes was used as exploratory dynamics analysis. Each responding clone was given a CD4 or CD8 phenotype based on the CD4+ and CD8+ repertoires, which had been sequenced separately. The public reads were reprocessed in TCRdb via fastp at Q25 and MiXCR, keeping in-frame beta chains. Records with the same CDR3 protein are collapsed into one entry carrying the most frequent genes and DNA. The V and J calls were determined by TCRdb, not by the authors. The sample table records more than 80,000 distinct CDR3 sequences; about 15% of these occur just once. The top ten clonotypes cover 28% of the sample.

Of note for this clonotype: Its antigen is still unknown. Within one base of it there is no much larger clone, and no base qualities were kept.

PBMCs were isolated by Ficoll-Paque density gradient centrifugation. Sample: PBMCs or a T cell subset sorted from them (not recorded which). This chain is built from TRBV5-1 and TRBJ2-1, with the D gene not clear enough to name. The receptor comes from an adult woman who had mild COVID-19 (a few samples of this study predate the infection). The sample titles of this study are shuffled in the database, so cell type and time point are left out; the donor was told from shared clones. CDR3 protein: CASSLYGLDDNEQFF. The nucleotides are TGCGCCAGCAGCTTGTACGGGCTAGACGACAATGAGCAGTTCTTC.